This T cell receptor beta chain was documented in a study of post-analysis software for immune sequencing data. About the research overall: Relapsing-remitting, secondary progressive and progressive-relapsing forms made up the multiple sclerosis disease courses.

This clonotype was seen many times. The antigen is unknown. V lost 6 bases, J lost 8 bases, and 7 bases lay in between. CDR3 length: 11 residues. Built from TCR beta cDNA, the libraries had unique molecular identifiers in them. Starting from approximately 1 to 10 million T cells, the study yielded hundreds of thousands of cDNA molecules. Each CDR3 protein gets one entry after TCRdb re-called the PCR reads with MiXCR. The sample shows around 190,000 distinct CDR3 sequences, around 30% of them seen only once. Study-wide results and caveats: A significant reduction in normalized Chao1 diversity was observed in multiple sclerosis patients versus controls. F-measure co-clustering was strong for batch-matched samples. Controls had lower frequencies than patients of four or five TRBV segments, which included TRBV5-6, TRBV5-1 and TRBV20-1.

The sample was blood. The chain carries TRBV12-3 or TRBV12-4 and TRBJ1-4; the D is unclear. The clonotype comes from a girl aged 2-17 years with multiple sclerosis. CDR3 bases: TGTGCCAGCAGCCCCGGCGAAAAACTGTTTTTT. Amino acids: CASSPGEKLFF.